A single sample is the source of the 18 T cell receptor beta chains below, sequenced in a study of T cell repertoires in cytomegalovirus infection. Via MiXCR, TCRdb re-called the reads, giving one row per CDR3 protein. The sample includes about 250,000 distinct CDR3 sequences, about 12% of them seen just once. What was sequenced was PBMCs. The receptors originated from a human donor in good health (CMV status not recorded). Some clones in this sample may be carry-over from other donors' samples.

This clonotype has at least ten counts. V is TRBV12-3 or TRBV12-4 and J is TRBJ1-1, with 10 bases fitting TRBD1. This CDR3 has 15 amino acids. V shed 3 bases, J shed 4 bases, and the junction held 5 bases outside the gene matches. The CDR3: CASSFRTGGSTEAFF. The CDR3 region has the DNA TGTGCCAGCAGTTTTAGGACAGGGGGAAGCACTGAAGCTTTCTTT.

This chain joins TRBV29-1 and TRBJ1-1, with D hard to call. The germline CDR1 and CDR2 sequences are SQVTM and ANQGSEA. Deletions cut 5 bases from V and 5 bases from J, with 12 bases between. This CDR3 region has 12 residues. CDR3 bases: TGCAGCGTTTCCCGTGGGGAAACTGAAGCTTTCTTT. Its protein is CSVSRGETEAFF.

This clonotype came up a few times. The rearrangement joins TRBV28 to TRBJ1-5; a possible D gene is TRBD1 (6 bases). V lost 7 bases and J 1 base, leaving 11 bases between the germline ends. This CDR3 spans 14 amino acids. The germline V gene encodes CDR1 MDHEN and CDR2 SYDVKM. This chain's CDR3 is CASTLQGSNQPQHF. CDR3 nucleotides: TGTGCCAGCACCCTTCAGGGGAGCAATCAGCCCCAGCATTTT.

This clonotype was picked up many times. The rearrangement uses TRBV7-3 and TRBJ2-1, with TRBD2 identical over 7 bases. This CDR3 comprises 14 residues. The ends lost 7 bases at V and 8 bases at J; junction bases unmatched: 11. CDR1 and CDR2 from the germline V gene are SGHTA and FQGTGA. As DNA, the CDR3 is TGTGCCAGCACTCGAAGGGCGGGAGCCGATGAGCAGTTCTTC. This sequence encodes CASTRRAGADEQFF.

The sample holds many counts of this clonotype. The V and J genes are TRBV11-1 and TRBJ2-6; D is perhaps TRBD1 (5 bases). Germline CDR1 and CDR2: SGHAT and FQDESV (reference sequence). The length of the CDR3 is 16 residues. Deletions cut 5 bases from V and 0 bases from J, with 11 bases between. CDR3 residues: CASSLPRASGANVLTF. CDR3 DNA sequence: TGTGCCAGCAGCCTCCCCAGGGCCTCTGGGGCCAACGTCCTGACTTTC.

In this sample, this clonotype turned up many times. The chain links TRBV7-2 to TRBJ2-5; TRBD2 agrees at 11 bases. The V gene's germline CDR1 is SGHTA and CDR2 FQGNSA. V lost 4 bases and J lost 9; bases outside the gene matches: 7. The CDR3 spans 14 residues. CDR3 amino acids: CASSSTTSGESQYF. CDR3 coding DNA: TGTGCCAGCAGCTCTACGACTAGCGGGGAGTCCCAGTACTTC.

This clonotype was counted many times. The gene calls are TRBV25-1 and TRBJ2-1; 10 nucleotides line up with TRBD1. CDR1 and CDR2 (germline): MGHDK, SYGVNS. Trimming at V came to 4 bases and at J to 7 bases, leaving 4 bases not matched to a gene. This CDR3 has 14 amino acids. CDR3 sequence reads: CASSGGQGWNEQFF. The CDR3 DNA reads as TGTGCCAGCAGTGGGGGACAGGGGTGGAATGAGCAGTTCTTC. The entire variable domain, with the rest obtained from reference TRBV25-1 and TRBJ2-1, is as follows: EADIYQTPRYLVIGTGKKITLECSQTMGHDKMYWYQQDPGMELHLIHYSYGVNSTEKGDLSSESTVSRIRTEHFPLTLESARPSHTSQYLCASSGGQGWNEQFFGPGTRLTVL.

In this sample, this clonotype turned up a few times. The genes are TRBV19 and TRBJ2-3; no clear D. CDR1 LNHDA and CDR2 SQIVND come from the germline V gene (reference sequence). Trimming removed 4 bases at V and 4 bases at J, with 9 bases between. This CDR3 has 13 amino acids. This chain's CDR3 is CASSTLRADTQYF. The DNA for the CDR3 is TGTGCCAGTAGTACCCTAAGAGCAGATACGCAGTATTTT.

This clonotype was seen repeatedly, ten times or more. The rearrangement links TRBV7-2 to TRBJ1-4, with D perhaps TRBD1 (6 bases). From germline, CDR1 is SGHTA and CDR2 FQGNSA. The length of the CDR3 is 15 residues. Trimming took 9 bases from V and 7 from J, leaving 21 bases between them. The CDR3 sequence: CASRHQGHFSEKLFF. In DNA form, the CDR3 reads TGTGCCAGTCGACACCAGGGGCATTTTAGTGAAAAACTGTTTTTT. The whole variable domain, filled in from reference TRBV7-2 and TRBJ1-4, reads GAGVSQSPSNKVTEKGKDVELRCDPISGHTALYWYRQSLGQGLEFLIYFQGNSAPDKSGLPSDRFSAERTGGSVSTLTIQRTQQEDSAVYLCASRHQGHFSEKLFFGSGTQLSVL.

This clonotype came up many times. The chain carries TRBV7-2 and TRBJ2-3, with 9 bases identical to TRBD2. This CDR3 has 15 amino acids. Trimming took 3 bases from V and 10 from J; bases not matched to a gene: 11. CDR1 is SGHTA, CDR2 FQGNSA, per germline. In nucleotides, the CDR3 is TGTGCCAGCAGCTTGGGGGGTAGCGGGGGTGGGTCGCAGTATTTT. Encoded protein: CASSLGGSGGGSQYF.

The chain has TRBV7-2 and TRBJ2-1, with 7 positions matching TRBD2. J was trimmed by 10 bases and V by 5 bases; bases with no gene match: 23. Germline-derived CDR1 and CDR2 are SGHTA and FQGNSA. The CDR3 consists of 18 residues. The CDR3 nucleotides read TGTGCCAGCAGCATCGCTAGCGGTTCCGGGAACGCGTTCTGGGAGCAGTTCTTC. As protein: CASSIASGSGNAFWEQFF.

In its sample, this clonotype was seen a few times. The CDR3 spells CSASPSGENYGYTF. CDR3 in DNA: TGCAGTGCTAGCCCCTCAGGGGAGAACTATGGCTACACCTTC. The chain employs TRBV20-1 and TRBJ1-2, with D tentatively TRBD1 (6 bases). Germline V gene data show CDR1 as DFQATT and CDR2 as SNEGSKA (reference sequence). V lost 3 bases and J 2 bases, leaving 13 bases between the germline ends. The CDR3 spans 14 residues.

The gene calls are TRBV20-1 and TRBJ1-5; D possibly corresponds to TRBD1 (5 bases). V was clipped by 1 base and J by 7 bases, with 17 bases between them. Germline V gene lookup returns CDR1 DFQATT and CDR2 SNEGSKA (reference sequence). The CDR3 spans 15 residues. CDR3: CSARGGGDGGQPQHF. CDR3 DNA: TGCAGTGCTAGAGGAGGAGGGGACGGGGGGCAGCCCCAGCATTTT.

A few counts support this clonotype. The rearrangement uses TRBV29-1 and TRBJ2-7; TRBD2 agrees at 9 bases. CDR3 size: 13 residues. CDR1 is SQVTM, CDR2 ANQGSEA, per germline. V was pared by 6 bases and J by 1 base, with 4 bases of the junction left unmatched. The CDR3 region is CSVRTSASYEQYF. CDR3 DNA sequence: TGCAGCGTCCGGACTAGCGCATCCTACGAGCAGTACTTC.

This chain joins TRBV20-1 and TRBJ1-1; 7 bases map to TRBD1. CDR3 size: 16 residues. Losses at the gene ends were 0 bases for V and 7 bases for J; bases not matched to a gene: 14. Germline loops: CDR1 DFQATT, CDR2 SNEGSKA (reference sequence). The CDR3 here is CSARDIGGQRRHEAFF. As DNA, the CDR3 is TGCAGTGCTAGAGATATCGGGGGACAGCGGCGCCATGAAGCTTTCTTT.

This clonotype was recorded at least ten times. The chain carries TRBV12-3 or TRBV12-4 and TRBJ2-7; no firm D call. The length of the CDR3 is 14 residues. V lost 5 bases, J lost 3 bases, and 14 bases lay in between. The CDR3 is CASSPDLWDYEQYF. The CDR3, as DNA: TGTGCCAGCAGTCCGGACCTATGGGACTACGAGCAGTACTTC.

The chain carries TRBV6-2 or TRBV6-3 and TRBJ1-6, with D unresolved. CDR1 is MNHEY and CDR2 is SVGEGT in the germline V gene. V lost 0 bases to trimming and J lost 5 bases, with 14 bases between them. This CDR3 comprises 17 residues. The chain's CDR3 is CASSYSTRVRNNSPLHF. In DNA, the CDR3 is TGTGCCAGCAGTTACTCGACCCGTGTACGGAATAATTCACCCCTCCACTTT.

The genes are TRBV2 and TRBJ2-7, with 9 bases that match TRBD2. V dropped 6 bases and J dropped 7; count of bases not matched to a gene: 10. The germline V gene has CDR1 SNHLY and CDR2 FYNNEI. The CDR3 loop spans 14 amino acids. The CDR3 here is CASRAGTSNLEQYF. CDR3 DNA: TGTGCCAGCAGGGCCGGGACTAGCAACCTGGAGCAGTACTTC.